The clone carrying this TCR beta chain was seen more than once but under ten times. Diagnoses rested on clinical symptoms, serum thyroxine and TRAb, thyroid ultrasound and orbital computed tomography. Extraction of PBMCs used approximately 10 ml of fresh peripheral blood. The data originate from a study of T cells in Graves' hyperthyroidism and ophthalmopathy. There were TCR beta CDR3 regions amplified from RNA transcripts. Researchers ran a first-round RT-PCR on the TCR CDR3 using the HTBI primer set. TCRdb called the multiplex PCR reads again in MiXCR, with one record for every CDR3 protein. The sample has about 840,000 distinct CDR3 sequences, 38% seen once; the top ten hold about 9%. The ends were cut back, 1 base at V and 5 bases at J, with 9 bases in the middle. The germline V gene has CDR1 MGHRA and CDR2 YSYEKL. The CDR3 spans 14 residues.

The sample taken for sequencing was blood. The genes are TRBV4-1 and TRBJ1-3, with D uncertain. The TCR originated in a man aged 18 to 29 with Graves' hyperthyroidism. This CDR3 is CASSQVDGRNTIYF. The CDR3 bases are TGCGCCAGCAGCCAAGTTGACGGACGAAACACCATATATTTT.